The text below deals with one T cell receptor (beta chain). The antigen is unknown. TCRdb independently ran MiXCR on the 5' RACE reads; one entry per CDR3 protein. The table has roughly 770,000 distinct CDR3 sequences, 15% to 20% seen once. This CDR3 contains 17 residues. From germline, CDR1 is LGHDT and CDR2 YNNKEL (reference sequence). The J segment lost 2 bases and the V segment lost 0 bases, leaving 4 bases of the junction unmatched. This entry belongs to a study of identical twins. Overall study results and limits: A partial confounding effect on zero-insertion analyses could come from invariant MAIT and iNKT cells.

The same data also contributed to another study, on T cells expressing NK-cell markers. From that report: Dominant NKG2C+ clonotypes accounted for roughly 1.0-8% of CD8+ T cells in a handful of donors.

The V call is TRBV3-1, the J call TRBJ2-6; 7 nucleotides match TRBD1. The sample consisted of PBMCs. This clonotype originated in a woman under 30 in good health. CDR3: CASSQDLQGAGANVLTF. CDR3 sequence (DNA): TGTGCCAGCAGCCAAGACCTTCAGGGGGCTGGGGCCAACGTCCTGACTTTC.